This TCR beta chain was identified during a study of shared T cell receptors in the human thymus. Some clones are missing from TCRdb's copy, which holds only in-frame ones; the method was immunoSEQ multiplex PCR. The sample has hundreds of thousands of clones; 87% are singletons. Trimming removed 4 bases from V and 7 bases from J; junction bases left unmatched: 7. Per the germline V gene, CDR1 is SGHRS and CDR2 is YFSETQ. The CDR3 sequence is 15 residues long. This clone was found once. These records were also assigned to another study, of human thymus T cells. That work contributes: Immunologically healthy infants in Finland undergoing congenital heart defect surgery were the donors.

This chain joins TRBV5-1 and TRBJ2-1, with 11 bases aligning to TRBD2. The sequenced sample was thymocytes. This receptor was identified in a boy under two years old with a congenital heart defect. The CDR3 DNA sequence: TGCGCCAGCAGCCTGACCGGGACTAGCGGTAATGAGCAGTTCTTC. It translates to CASSLTGTSGNEQFF.